The next 9 T cell receptor beta chains were all read from a single sample in a study of cytomegalovirus exposure and HLA in healthy donors. The PCR contained 60 Vbeta and 13 Jbeta primers. Method: immunoSEQ multiplex PCR; TCRdb's copy keeps in-frame clones and lacks some. This specimen shows fewer than 85,000 clones; the ten leading clones hold 12% to 15%. Sequencing input: PBMCs. The receptors were gathered from a man between 50 and 59 years old in good health and CMV-seropositive.

The rearrangement uses TRBV5-6 and TRBJ1-3, with TRBD1 as a possible D gene (5 bases). The CDR3 length is 15 residues. Germline CDR1 reads SGHDT; CDR2 reads YYEEEE. The V end was cut by 4 bases, the J end by 1 base, with 12 bases between. The CDR3: CASSPAGKSGNTIYF. For the CDR3, the DNA is TGTGCCAGCAGCCCCGCAGGGAAGTCTGGAAACACCATATATTTT. The whole variable domain, filled in from reference TRBV5-6 and TRBJ1-3, reads DAGVTQSPTHLIKTRGQQVTLRCSPKSGHDTVSWYQQALGQGPQFIFQYYEEEERQRGNFPDRFSGHQFPNYSSELNVNALLLGDSALYLCASSPAGKSGNTIYFGEGSWLTVV.

The chain has TRBV7-6 and TRBJ2-7, with D possibly TRBD1 on 5 matching bases. V lost 3 bases and J lost 4, with 10 bases in between. The CDR3 has 13 amino acids. Germline-derived CDR1 and CDR2 are SGHVS and FNYEAQ. As DNA, the CDR3 is TGTGCCAGCAGCTTCCCAGGGCTATACGAGCAGTACGTC. Its protein is CASSFPGLYEQYV.

V and J are TRBV5-4 and TRBJ1-1; possibly TRBD1 for D (5 bases). From germline, CDR1 is SGHNT and CDR2 YYREEE (reference sequence). V gave up 4 bases and J gave up 4 bases, with 14 bases separating them. CDR3 size: 14 residues. CDR3 nucleotides: TGTGCCAGCAGCATGGGGCTAGACAGCACTGAAGCTTTCTTT. Residues: CASSMGLDSTEAFF.

The chain is built from TRBV5-1 and TRBJ2-4; D not certain. The CDR3 sequence is 13 residues long. The ends were cut back, 0 bases at V and 6 bases at J, with 7 bases in the middle. The V gene's germline CDR1 is SGHRS and CDR2 YFSETQ. The DNA for the CDR3 is TGCGCCAGCAGCTTGGACATTCCAAACATTCAGTACTTC. This encodes CASSLDIPNIQYF. The full variable domain, in which reference TRBV5-1 and TRBJ2-4 provide the parts outside the CDR3, is KAGVTQTPRYLIKTRGQQVTLSCSPISGHRSVSWYQQTPGQGLQFLFEYFSETQRNKGNFPGRFSGRQFSNSRSEMNVSTLELGDSALYLCASSLDIPNIQYFGAGTRLSVL.

The chain recombines TRBV5-1 with TRBJ1-1, with TRBD1 matching 10 bases. V trimming: 3 bases; J trimming: 8 bases; junction bases outside the gene matches: 7. CDR3 length equals 14 residues. Germline V gene sequence: CDR1 SGHRS, CDR2 YFSETQ. CDR3 coding DNA: TGCGCCAGCAGCTCCAGACAGGGGGCGCAGGAAGCTTTCTTT. Its translation is CASSSRQGAQEAFF.

This chain connects TRBV29-1 to TRBJ2-1; 7 bases agree with TRBD2. CDR1 is SQVTM, CDR2 ANQGSEA, per germline. V gave up 5 bases and J gave up 7 bases; unmatched junction bases: 11. This CDR3 comprises 14 residues. CDR3 residues: CSVWDFGGRNEQFF. The CDR3 coding sequence is TGCAGCGTTTGGGACTTCGGGGGGAGAAATGAGCAGTTCTTC.

The rearrangement joins TRBV6-1 to TRBJ2-3, with 10 bases fitting TRBD1. The V gene's germline CDR1 is MNHNS and CDR2 SASEGT. The CDR3 runs 17 residues. Unmatched junction bases numbered 8, after V lost 4 bases and J lost 1 base. CDR3 nucleotide sequence: TGTGCCAGCAGTGTCCTAGGGGGGACAGGGGGCACAGATACGCAGTATTTT. Amino acids: CASSVLGGTGGTDTQYF.

J is TRBJ1-1 and V is TRBV7-3; D gene unclear. The CDR3 loop spans 13 amino acids. The germline gives CDR1 SGHTA, CDR2 FQGTGA. With 4 bases removed from V and 3 bases from J, the gap between germline ends came to 9 bases. This CDR3 reads CASSSIRDTEAFF. The CDR3 nucleotides are TGTGCCAGCAGCTCAATTCGAGACACTGAAGCTTTCTTT.

The chain is built from TRBV19 and TRBJ1-1; perhaps TRBD1 as D (5 bases). Germline V CDR1 and CDR2: LNHDA, SQIVND (reference sequence). This CDR3 region has 13 residues. The V end lost 7 bases, the J end lost 1 base, and 10 bases lay between the germline ends. Written as DNA, the CDR3 is TGTGCCAGTAAAGACAGTGAGAACACTGAAGCTTTCTTT. Protein: CASKDSENTEAFF.